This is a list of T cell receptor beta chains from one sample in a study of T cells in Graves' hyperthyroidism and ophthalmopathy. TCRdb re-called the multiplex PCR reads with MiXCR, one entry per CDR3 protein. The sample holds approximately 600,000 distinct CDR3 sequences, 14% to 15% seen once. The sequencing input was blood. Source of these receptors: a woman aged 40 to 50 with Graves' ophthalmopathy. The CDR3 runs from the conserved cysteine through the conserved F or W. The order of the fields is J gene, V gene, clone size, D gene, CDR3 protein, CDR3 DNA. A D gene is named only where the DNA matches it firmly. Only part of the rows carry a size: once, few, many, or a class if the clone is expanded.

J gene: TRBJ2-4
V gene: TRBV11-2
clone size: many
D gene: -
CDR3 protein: CASSLGQWGSAKNIQYF
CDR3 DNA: TGTGCCAGCAGCTTAGGACAGTGGGGTTCAGCCAAAAACATTCAGTACTTC

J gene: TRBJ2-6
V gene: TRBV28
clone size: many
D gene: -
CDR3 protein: CASLGDSGANVLTF
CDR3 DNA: TGTGCCAGCCTGGGCGACTCTGGGGCCAACGTCCTGACTTTC

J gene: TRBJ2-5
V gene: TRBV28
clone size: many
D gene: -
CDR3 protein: CASSLTVSEETQYF
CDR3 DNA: TGTGCCAGCAGTCTGACAGTTTCGGAAGAGACCCAGTACTTC

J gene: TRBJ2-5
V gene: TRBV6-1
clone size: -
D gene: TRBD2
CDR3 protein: CASRGLAGVGQETQYF
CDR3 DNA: TGTGCCAGCAGAGGACTAGCGGGAGTGGGCCAAGAGACCCAGTACTTC

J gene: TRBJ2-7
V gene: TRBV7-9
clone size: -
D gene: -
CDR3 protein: CASSFFEYYEQYF
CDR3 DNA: TGTGCCAGCAGCTTTTTCGAGTACTACGAGCAGTACTTC

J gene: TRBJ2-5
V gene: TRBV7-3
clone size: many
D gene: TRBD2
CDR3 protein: CASSPGTSGYKETQYF
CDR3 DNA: TGTGCCAGCAGCCCCGGGACTAGCGGCTATAAAGAGACCCAGTACTTC

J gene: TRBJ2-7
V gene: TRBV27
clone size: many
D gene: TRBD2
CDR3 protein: CASSQSGILYEQYF
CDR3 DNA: TGTGCCAGCAGTCAGAGCGGGATCCTCTACGAGCAGTACTTC

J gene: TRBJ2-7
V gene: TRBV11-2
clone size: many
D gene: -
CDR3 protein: CASSVEIEQYF
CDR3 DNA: TGTGCCAGCAGCGTCGAAATCGAGCAGTACTTC

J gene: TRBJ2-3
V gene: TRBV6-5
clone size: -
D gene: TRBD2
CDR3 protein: CASSYSIAGGLDTQYF
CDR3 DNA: TGTGCCAGCAGTTACTCGATAGCGGGAGGACTAGATACGCAGTATTTT

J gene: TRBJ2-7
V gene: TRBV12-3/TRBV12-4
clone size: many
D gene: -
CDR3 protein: CASSLRAGSLYEQYF
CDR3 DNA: TGTGCCAGCAGTTTAAGGGCAGGGAGTTTGTACGAGCAGTACTTC

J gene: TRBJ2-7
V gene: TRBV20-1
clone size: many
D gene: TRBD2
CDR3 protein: CSATWAGGRRIDEQYF
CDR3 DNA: TGCAGTGCTACGTGGGCGGGAGGTCGAAGGATAGACGAGCAGTACTTC

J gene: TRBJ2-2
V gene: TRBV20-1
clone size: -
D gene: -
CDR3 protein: CSAPRTDITGELFF
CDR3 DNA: TGCAGTGCCCCCCGAACGGATATCACCGGGGAGCTGTTTTTT

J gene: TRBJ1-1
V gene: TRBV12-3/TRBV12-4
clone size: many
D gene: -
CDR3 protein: CASRSVSTEAFF
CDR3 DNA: TGTGCCAGCAGGTCAGTAAGCACTGAAGCTTTCTTT

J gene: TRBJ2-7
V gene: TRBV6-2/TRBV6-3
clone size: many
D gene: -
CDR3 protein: CASSYSTARDPIATYEQYF
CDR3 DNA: TGTGCCAGCAGTTACTCGACAGCCCGGGACCCAATAGCCACCTACGAGCAGTACTTC

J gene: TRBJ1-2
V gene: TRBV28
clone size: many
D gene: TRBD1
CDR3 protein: CASSLFPGQDNYGYTF
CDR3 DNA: TGTGCCAGCAGTTTATTCCCCGGACAGGACAACTATGGCTACACCTTC

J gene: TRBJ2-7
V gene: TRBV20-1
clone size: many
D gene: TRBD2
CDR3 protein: CSATLGAASGPYEQYF
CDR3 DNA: TGCAGTGCTACCCTAGGGGCGGCTAGCGGCCCCTACGAGCAGTACTTC

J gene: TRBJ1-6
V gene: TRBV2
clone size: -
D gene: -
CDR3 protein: CASSRSLANSPLHF
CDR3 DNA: TGTGCCAGCAGCCGCTCCCTTGCGAATTCACCCCTCCACTTT

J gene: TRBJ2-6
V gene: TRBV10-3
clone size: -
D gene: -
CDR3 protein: CAISGLGVSGANVLTF
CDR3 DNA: TGTGCCATCAGTGGTCTCGGGGTCTCTGGGGCCAACGTCCTGACTTTC

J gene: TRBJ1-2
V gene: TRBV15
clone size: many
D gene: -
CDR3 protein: CATSPRQLDYGYTF
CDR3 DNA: TGTGCCACCAGCCCCCGGCAGCTCGACTATGGCTACACCTTC

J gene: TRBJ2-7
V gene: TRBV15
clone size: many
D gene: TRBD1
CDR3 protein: CATSRRQGAMDEQYF
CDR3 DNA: TGTGCCACCAGCAGGAGACAGGGGGCGATGGACGAGCAGTACTTC

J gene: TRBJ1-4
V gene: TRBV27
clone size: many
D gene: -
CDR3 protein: CASSVEGREKLFF
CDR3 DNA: TGTGCCAGCAGTGTGGAGGGTCGGGAAAAACTGTTTTTT